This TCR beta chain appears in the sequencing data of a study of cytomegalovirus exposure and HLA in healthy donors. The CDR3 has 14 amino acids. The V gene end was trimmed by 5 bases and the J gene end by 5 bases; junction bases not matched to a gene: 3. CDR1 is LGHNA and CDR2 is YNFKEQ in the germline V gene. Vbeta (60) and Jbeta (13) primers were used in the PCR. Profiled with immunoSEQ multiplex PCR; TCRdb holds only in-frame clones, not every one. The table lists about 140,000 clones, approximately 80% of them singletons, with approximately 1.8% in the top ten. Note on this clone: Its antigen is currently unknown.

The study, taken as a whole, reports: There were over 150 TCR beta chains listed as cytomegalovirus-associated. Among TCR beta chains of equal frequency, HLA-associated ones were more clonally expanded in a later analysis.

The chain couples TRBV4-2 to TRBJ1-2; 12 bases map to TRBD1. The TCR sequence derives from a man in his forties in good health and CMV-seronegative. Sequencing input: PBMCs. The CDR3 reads CASSSGQGAYGYTF. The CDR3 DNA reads TGTGCCAGCAGCTCGGGACAGGGGGCTTATGGCTACACCTTC.